Below, 14 T cell receptor beta chains from the same sample are listed, as sequenced in a study of T cell clonality in common variable immunodeficiency (dated by TCRdb to the mid-2010s). The protocol used for the library was the immunoSEQ multiplex PCR assay. TCRdb took this table from immuneACCESS and kept in-frame rearrangements with V and J called. Such tables lack part of the clones; where checked against another copy, unresolved V genes explain under half of the gap, and the rest is unexplained. For this sample, fewer than 70,000 clones appear and none is a singleton. 1.5% to 2% of the sample belongs to the ten largest clones. The sequencing sample was made of peripheral blood mononuclear cells. The source is a person between 18 and 75 years old in good health.

This clone was found many times. CDR3 sequence reads: CAISESGRGYGYTF. Partial CDR3 DNA: TGTGCCATCAGTGAGTCGGGCAGGGGGTATGGC. The rearrangement links TRBV10-3 to TRBJ1-2, with TRBD1 matching over 7 bases. The DNA ends 3 residues before the CDR3 does, and the rest of the CDR3 is filled in from the germline J gene. CDR3 length: 14 residues. CDR1 ENHRY and CDR2 SYGVKD come from the germline V gene. V was pared by 0 bases and J by 5 bases, with 3 bases of the junction left unmatched.

This clone was found many times. Incomplete CDR3 DNA: TGTGCCAGCAGTGAAGAAGCGGTCCAAGAGACC. It codes for CASSEEAVQET. The full CDR3 sequence reads CASSEEAVQETQYF. The chain uses TRBV2 and TRBJ2-5, with a weak D call TRBD2 (5 bases). The CDR3 end falls 3 residues outside the read, so it is completed with the germline J gene. Germline values: CDR1 SNHLY, CDR2 FYNNEI. There are 14 residues in the CDR3. The germline V and J ends were trimmed by 1 base and 1 base, with 7 bases remaining between them.

This clone came up many times. The sequenced fragment ends 3 residues before the CDR3 boundary, so the rest is inferred from the germline J gene. V gene TRBV5-1 combines with J gene TRBJ1-2; D might be TRBD1 (5 bases). The V gene lost 4 bases and the J gene lost 4 bases, with 8 bases spanning the gap. CDR1 is SGHRS, CDR2 YFSETQ, per germline. CDR3 size: 12 residues. CDR3: CASSADSYGYTF. The covered CDR3 bases are TGCGCCAGCAGCGCTGACAGCTATGGC. The full variable domain, completed using reference TRBV5-1 and TRBJ1-2, is KAGVTQTPRYLIKTRGQQVTLSCSPISGHRSVSWYQQTPGQGLQFLFEYFSETQRNKGNFPGRFSGRQFSNSRSEMNVSTLELGDSALYLCASSADSYGYTFGSGTRLTVV.

This clone was picked up many times. At one end, the junction sequence differs from germline, possibly due to a read error. With the read ending 3 residues before the CDR3 end, the germline J gene is used to fill in that end. This chain joins TRBV4-2 and TRBJ2-1; 10 bases are a match to TRBD2. The germline V gene encodes CDR1 LGHNA and CDR2 YNFKEQ. CDR3 size: 15 residues. CDR3 protein: CASSLLAGAYNEQFF. The covered CDR3 bases are TGCGCCAGCAGCCTCCTAGCGGGGGCCTACAATGAG.

This clone was observed many times. Read sequence stops 3 residues before the CDR3 end, and the germline J gene provides the missing end. This chain joins TRBV20-1 and TRBJ2-4; D is undetermined. The CDR3 has 13 amino acids. Germline V gene data show CDR1 as DFQATT and CDR2 as SNEGSKA (reference sequence). The ends were cut back, 7 bases at V and 3 bases at J, with 13 bases in the middle. The sequenced part of the CDR3 DNA is TGCAGTGTCGGGTTCCCGATCAAAAACATT. Protein sequence: CSVGFPIKNI. The whole CDR3 protein is CSVGFPIKNIQYF.

This clone was seen repeatedly, ten times or more. The read ends 3 residues before the CDR3 terminus; that terminus is restored from the germline J gene. The gene calls are TRBV29-1 and TRBJ1-1, with D possibly TRBD1 on 6 matching bases. V lost 6 bases, J lost 2 bases, and 13 bases lay in between. Germline lookup yields CDR1 SQVTM and CDR2 ANQGSEA. The CDR3 is made up of 13 amino acids. CDR3 DNA (partial): TGCAGCGTCGAGGACAGAACTAACACTGAA. It specifies CSVEDRTNTE. The full-length CDR3 reads as CSVEDRTNTEAFF.

Ten or more counts support this clone. The missing CDR3 end, 3 residues past where the read stops, is filled in from the germline J gene. The chain recombines TRBV5-1 with TRBJ2-3; weak D call: TRBD2 (5 bases). The CDR3 loop spans 15 amino acids. CDR1 is SGHRS and CDR2 is YFSETQ in the germline V gene. Trimming took 5 bases from V and 4 from J, leaving 17 bases between them. CDR3 region: CASSLENFGADTQYF. CDR3 bases read: TGCGCCAGCAGTCTGGAAAACTTCGGGGCAGATACG.

This clone was counted a few times. Coverage ceases 3 residues before the CDR3 finishes, and the germline J gene fills in the end. The chain links TRBV30 to TRBJ2-5; TRBD1 matches at 9 bases. Losses at the gene ends were 2 bases for V and 5 bases for J; bases not matched to a gene: 6. Germline V gene sequence: CDR1 GTSNPN, CDR2 SVGIG (reference sequence). The CDR3 sequence is 14 residues long. The CDR3 DNA, read in part, is TGTGCCTGGAGTTCTACAGGGGGCCGGGAGACC. Translated: CAWSSTGGRET. The whole CDR3 protein is CAWSSTGGRETQYF.

This clone was observed at least ten times. With the read ending 3 residues before the CDR3 end, the germline J gene is used to fill in that end. The V and J genes are TRBV20-1 and TRBJ2-7; 7 nucleotides agree with TRBD1. There are 13 residues in the CDR3. CDR1 DFQATT and CDR2 SNEGSKA come from the germline V gene (reference sequence). The J segment lost 1 base and the V segment lost 7 bases, leaving 7 bases of the junction unmatched. The CDR3 reads CSVGDSLSYEQYF. Partial CDR3 DNA: TGCAGTGTCGGGGACAGCCTATCCTACGAG.

This clone was observed at least ten times. The DNA ends 3 residues before the CDR3 does, and the rest of the CDR3 is filled in from the germline J gene. The chain has TRBV28 and TRBJ2-1, with 12 bases aligning to TRBD1. The ends lost 7 bases at V and 7 bases at J; junction bases unmatched: 8. This CDR3 contains 15 residues. Germline CDR1 MDHEN, CDR2 SYDVKM. The covered CDR3 bases are TGTGCCAGCAATATCCGGGACAGGGGGCGGAATGAG. It encodes CASNIRDRGRNE. The CDR3 reads in full as CASNIRDRGRNEQFF.

This clone was seen many times. The read falls 3 residues short of the CDR3 end, and the missing part is taken from the germline J gene. The J gene is TRBJ2-1, the V gene TRBV10-2, with D tentatively TRBD2 (6 bases). The V gene lost 8 bases and the J gene lost 6 bases, with 11 bases spanning the gap. Germline V gene data show CDR1 as WSHSY and CDR2 as SAAADI. This CDR3 has 12 amino acids. The CDR3 here is CASYGGSNEQFF. CDR3 DNA, as far as it was read: TGCGCCAGCTACGGGGGATCCAATGAG.

This clone came up a few times. Sequencing ends 3 residues short of the CDR3 end; the germline J gene provides the rest. J is TRBJ1-1 and V is TRBV6-1, with D tentatively TRBD1 (5 bases). Trimming pared 2 bases from V and 1 base from J, leaving 8 bases between. Germline assignment: CDR1 MNHNS and CDR2 SASEGT. This CDR3 is built from 14 residues. CDR3 bases read: TGTGCCAGCAGTGAAAGGGGTGCGAACACTGAA. This sequence encodes CASSERGANTE. The entire CDR3 protein is CASSERGANTEAFF.

This clone was seen at least ten times. The read finishes 3 residues shy of the CDR3 end, and the germline J gene is used to complete it. J is TRBJ2-7 and V is TRBV19, with TRBD2 matching 10 bases. The germline CDR1 and CDR2 sequences are LNHDA and SQIVND (reference sequence). This CDR3 has 15 residues. V dropped 4 bases and J dropped 1; count of bases not matched to a gene: 4. CDR3: CASSKLAGSSYEQYF. The part of the CDR3 DNA that was read is TGTGCCAGTAGTAAACTAGCGGGGTCTTCCTACGAG.

There are many counts of this clone. The sequence runs out 3 residues before the end of the CDR3; the remainder is reconstructed from the germline J gene. The chain has TRBV5-4 and TRBJ2-3; D is ambiguous. This CDR3 is 14 amino acids long. The germline V and J ends were trimmed by 2 bases and 0 bases, with 7 bases remaining between them. The V gene's germline CDR1 is SGHNT and CDR2 YYREEE (reference sequence). This CDR3 is CASSFRGSTDTQYF. The DNA read from the CDR3 is TGTGCCAGCAGCTTCCGCGGTAGCACAGATACG.